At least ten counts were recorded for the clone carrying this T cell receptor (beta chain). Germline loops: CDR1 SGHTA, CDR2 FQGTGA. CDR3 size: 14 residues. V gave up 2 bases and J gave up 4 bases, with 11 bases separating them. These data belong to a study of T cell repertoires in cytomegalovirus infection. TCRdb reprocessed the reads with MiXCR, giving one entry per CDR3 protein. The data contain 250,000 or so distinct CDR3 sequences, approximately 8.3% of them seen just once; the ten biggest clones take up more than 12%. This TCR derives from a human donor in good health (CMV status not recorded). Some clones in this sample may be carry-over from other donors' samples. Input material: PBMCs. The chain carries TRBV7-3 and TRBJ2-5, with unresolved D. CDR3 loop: CASSLAAETETQYF. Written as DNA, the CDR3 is TGTGCCAGCAGCTTAGCGGCAGAAACAGAGACCCAGTACTTC.